This TCR beta chain comes out of a study of siplizumab effects on memory and regulatory T cells. General study findings and limits: Mean Treg-derived proportions of mappable alloreactive CD4+ clones were just under 70% for siplizumab and less than 35% for controls. Naive T cells seemed more diverse than memory cells; they also seemed major alloresponse contributors. Of the alloreactive clones, only a minor fraction mapped to unstimulated subsets.

Clones were read by immunoSEQ multiplex PCR, and TCRdb kept only the in-frame ones, dropping some. The table has approximately 94,000 clones, approximately 93% seen once. In the case of this clone: The antigen is unknown.

Sample: CD8+ T cells sorted from blood. The sequence came from a human donor in good health.

CDR3: CASSVGPGAQPQHF. DNA for the CDR3: TGTGCCAGCAGCGTAGGTCCGGGCGCTCAGCCCCAGCATTTT. This chain links TRBV9 with TRBJ1-5, with D uncertain. This CDR3 has 14 amino acids. Deletions cut 0 bases from V and 6 bases from J, with 10 bases between. CDR1 is SGDLS and CDR2 is YYNGEE in the germline V gene.